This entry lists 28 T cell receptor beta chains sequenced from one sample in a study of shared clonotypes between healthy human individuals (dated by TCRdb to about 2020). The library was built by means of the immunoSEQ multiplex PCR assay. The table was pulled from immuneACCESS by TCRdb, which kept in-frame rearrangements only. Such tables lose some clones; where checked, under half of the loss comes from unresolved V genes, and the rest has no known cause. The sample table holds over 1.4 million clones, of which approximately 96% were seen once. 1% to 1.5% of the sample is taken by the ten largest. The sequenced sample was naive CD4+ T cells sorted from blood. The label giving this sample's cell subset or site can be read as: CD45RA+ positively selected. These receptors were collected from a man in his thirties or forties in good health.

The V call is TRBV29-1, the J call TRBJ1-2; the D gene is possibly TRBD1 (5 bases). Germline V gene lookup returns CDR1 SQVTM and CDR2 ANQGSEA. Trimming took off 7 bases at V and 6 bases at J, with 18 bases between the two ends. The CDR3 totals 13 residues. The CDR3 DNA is TGCAGCGCTCAGGGAGGGAATAAGGATGGCTACACCTTC. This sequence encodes CSAQGGNKDGYTF.

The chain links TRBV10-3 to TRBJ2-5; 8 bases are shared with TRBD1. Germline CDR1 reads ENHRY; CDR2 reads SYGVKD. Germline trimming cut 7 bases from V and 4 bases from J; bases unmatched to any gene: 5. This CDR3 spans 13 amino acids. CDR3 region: CAITRGTGETQYF. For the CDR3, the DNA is TGTGCCATCACCCGGGGGACAGGAGAGACCCAGTACTTC.

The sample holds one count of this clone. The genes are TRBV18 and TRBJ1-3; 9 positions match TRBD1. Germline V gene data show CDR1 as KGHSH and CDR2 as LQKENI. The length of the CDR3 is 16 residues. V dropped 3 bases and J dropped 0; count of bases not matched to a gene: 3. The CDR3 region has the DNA TGTGCCAGCTCACCCATGACAGGGGGCTCTGGAAACACCATATATTTT. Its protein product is CASSPMTGGSGNTIYF.

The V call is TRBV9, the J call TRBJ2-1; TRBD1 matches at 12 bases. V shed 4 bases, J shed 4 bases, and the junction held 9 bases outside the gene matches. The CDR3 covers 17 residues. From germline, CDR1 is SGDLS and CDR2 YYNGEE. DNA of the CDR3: TGTGCCAGCAGCCTCCGAGGGGACAGGGGGCGATACAATGAGCAGTTCTTC. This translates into CASSLRGDRGRYNEQFF.

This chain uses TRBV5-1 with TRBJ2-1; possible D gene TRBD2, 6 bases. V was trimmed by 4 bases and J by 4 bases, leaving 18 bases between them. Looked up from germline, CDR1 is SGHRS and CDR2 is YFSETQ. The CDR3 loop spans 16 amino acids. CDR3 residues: CASSLGGPLSYNEQFF. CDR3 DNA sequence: TGCGCCAGCAGCCTAGGAGGGCCGTTATCTTACAATGAGCAGTTCTTC. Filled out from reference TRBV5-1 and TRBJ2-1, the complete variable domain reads KAGVTQTPRYLIKTRGQQVTLSCSPISGHRSVSWYQQTPGQGLQFLFEYFSETQRNKGNFPGRFSGRQFSNSRSEMNVSTLELGDSALYLCASSLGGPLSYNEQFFGPGTRLTVL.

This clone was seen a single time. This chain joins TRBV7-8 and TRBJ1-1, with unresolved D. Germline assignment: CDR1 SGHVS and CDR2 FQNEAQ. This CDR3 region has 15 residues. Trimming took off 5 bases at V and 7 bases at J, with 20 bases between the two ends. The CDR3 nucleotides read TGTGCCAGCAGCCCCAGAACGGGTATGGGCCGTGAAGCTTTCTTT. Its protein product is CASSPRTGMGREAFF.

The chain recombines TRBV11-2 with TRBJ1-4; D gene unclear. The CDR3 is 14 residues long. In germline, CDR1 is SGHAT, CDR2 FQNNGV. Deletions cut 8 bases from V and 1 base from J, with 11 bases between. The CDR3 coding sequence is TGTGCCAGCCGCCCGAGTCGAACTAATGAAAAACTGTTTTTT. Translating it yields CASRPSRTNEKLFF.

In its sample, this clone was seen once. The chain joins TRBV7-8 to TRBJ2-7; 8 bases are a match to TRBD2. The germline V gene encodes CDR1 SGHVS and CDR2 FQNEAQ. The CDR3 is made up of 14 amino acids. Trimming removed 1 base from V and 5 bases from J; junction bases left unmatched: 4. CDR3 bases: TGTGCCAGCAGCTTAGGAGGGACTAGGGACGAGCAGTACTTC. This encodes CASSLGGTRDEQYF.

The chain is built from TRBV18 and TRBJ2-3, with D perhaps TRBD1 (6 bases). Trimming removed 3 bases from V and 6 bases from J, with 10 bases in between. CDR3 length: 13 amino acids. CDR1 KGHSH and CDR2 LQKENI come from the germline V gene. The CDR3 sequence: CASSPQTGDTQYF. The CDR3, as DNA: TGTGCCAGCTCACCCCAAACAGGGGATACGCAGTATTTT.

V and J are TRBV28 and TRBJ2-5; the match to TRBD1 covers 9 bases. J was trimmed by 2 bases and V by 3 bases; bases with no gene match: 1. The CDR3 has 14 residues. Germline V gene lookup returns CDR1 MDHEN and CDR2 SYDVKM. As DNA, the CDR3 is TGTGCCAGCAGTTTGGGGACAGGGCAAGAGACCCAGTACTTC. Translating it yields CASSLGTGQETQYF.

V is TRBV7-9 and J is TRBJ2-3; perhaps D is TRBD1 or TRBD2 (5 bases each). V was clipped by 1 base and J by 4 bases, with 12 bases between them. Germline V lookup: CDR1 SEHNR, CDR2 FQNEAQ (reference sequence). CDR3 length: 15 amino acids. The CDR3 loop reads CASSLDPGPSDTQYF. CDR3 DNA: TGTGCCAGCAGCTTAGACCCGGGACCTTCAGATACGCAGTATTTT.

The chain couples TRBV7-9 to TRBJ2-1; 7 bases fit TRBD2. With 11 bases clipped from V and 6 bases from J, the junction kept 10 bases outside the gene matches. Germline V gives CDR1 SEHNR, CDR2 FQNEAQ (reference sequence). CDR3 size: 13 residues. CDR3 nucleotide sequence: TGTGCCGGATCGGGGGAGGGCCTCAATGAGCAGTTCTTC. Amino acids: CAGSGEGLNEQFF.

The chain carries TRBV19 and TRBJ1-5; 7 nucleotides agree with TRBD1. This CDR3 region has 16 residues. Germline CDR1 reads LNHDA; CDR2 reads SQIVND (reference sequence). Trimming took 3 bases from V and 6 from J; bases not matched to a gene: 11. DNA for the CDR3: TGTGCCAGTAGTATCTCCTCCGACAGGGTCCTTCAGCCCCAGCATTTT. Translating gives CASSISSDRVLQPQHF.

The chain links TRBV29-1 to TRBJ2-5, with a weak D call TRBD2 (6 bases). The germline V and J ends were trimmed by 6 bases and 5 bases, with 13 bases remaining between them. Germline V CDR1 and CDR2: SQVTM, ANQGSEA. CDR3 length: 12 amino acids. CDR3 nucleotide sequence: TGCAGCGTGGCGGAGGGCGGGGAGACCCAGTACTTC. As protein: CSVAEGGETQYF.

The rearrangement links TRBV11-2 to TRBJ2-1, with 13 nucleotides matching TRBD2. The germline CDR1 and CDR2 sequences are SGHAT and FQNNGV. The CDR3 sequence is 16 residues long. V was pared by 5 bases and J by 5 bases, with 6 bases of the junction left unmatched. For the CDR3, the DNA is TGTGCCAGCAGCACCAGGACTAGCGGGAGAAACAATGAGCAGTTCTTC. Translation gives CASSTRTSGRNNEQFF.

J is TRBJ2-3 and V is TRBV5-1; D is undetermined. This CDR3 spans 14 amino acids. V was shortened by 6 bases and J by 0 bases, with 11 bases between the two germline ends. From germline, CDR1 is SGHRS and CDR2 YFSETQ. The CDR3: CASNERASTDTQYF. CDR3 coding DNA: TGCGCCAGCAATGAACGAGCTAGCACAGATACGCAGTATTTT.

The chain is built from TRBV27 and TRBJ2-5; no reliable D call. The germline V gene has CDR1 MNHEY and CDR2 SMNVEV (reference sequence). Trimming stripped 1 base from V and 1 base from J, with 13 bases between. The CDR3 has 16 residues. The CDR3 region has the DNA TGTGCCAGCAGTTTATTCGCCACGCTCACCCAAGAGACCCAGTACTTC. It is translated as CASSLFATLTQETQYF.

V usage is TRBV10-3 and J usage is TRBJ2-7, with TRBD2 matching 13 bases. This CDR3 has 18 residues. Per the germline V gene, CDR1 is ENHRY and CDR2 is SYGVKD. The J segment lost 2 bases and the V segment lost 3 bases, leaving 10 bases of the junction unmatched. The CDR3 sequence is CAISDGTSGRASTYEQYF. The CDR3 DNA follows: TGTGCCATCAGTGATGGTACTAGCGGGAGGGCCTCTACCTACGAGCAGTACTTC.

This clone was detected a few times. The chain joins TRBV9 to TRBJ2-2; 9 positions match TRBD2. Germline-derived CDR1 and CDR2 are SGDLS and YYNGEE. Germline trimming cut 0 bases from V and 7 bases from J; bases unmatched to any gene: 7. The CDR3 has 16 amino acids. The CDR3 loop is CASSVAVAGAGGELFF. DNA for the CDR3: TGTGCCAGCAGCGTAGCGGTAGCGGGAGCTGGCGGGGAGCTGTTTTTT. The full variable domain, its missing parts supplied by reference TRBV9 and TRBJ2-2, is DSGVTQTPKHLITATGQRVTLRCSPRSGDLSVYWYQQSLDQGLQFLIQYYNGEERAKGNILERFSAQQFPDLHSELNLSSLELGDSALYFCASSVAVAGAGGELFFGEGSRLTVL.

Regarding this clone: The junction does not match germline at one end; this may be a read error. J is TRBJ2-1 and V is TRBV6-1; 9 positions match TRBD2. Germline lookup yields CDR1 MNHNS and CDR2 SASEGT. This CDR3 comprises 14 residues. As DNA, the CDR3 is TGTGCCAGCACAACACAATGGAACGGGACTAGCATACTCTTC. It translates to CASTTQWNGTSILF.

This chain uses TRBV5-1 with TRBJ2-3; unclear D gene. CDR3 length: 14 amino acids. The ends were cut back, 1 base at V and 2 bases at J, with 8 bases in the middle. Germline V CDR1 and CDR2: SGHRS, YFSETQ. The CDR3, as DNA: TGCGCCAGCAGCTTGACTACCCACACAGATACGCAGTATTTT. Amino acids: CASSLTTHTDTQYF.

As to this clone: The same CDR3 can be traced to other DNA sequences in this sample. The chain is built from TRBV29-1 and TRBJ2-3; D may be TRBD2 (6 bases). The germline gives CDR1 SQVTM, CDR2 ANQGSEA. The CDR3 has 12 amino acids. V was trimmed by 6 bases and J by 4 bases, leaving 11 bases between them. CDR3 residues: CSVVTGADTQYF. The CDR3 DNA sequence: TGCAGCGTCGTAACGGGGGCAGATACGCAGTATTTT.

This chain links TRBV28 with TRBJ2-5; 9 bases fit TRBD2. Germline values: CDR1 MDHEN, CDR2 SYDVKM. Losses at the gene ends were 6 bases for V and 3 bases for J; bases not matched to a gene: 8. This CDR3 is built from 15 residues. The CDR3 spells CASSLLAGVKETQYF. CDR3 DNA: TGTGCCAGCAGCCTACTAGCGGGTGTAAAAGAGACCCAGTACTTC. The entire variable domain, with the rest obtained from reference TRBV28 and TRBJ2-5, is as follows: DVKVTQSSRYLVKRTGEKVFLECVQDMDHENMFWYRQDPGLGLRLIYFSYDVKMKEKGDIPEGYSVSREKKERFSLILESASTNQTSMYLCASSLLAGVKETQYFGPGTRLLVL.

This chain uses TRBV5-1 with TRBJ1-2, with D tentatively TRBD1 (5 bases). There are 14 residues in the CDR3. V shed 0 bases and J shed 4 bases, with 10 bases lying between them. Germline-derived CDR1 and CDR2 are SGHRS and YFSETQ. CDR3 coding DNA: TGCGCCAGCAGCTTGGAGGGACTGAGCTATGGCTACACCTTC. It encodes CASSLEGLSYGYTF.

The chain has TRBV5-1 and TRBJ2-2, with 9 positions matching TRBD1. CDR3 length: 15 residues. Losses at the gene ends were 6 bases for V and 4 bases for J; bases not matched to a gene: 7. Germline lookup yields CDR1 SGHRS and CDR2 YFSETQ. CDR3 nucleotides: TGCGCCAGCACCGGGGGACAGGGTACCACCGGGGAGCTGTTTTTT. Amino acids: CASTGGQGTTGELFF.

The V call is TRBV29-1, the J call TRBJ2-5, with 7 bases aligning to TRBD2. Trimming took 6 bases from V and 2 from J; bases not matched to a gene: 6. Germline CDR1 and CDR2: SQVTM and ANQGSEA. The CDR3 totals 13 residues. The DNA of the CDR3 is TGCAGCGTGGGAGGGTGGGGACAAGAGACCCAGTACTTC. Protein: CSVGGWGQETQYF.

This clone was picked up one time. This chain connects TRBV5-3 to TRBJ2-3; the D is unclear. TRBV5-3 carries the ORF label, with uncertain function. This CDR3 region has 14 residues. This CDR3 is CAQPLLHRTDTQYF. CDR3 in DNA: TGTGCTCAACCCCTACTGCACCGCACAGATACGCAGTATTTT.

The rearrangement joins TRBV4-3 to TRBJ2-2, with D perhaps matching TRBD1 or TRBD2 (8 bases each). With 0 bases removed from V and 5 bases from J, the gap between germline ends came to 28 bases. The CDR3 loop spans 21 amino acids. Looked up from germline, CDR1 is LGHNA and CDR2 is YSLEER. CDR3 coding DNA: TGCGCCAGCAGCCAAGATCTTGCAGGGGGCTCGGTAGCGGGAAAGACCGGGGAGCTGTTTTTT. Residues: CASSQDLAGGSVAGKTGELFF.